The sequence of this T cell receptor beta chain was determined in a study of cytomegalovirus exposure and HLA in healthy donors. As for the study in general: Just over 80% of 350 to 400 genotyped donors fell in the Caucasian-associated ancestry cluster. Overall study results and limits: Later analysis demonstrated an association between a missense DCLRE1C variant and TCR beta V- and J-gene trimming.

In the PCR, 60 Vbeta and 13 Jbeta primers were used. Produced via immunoSEQ multiplex PCR; TCRdb's table is partial and in-frame only. The profile shows about 200,000 clones, 86% of them singletons. Germline CDR1 is SGHRS and CDR2 is YFSETQ. V was pared by 3 bases and J by 4 bases, with 10 bases between. The CDR3 has 14 amino acids. With respect to this clone: What it binds is unknown.

Source material: PBMCs. The clonotype originates from a woman in her 30s in good health and CMV-seronegative. The chain uses TRBV5-1 and TRBJ2-2; weak D call: TRBD2 (5 bases). CDR3: CASSSTGFTGELFF. CDR3 in DNA: TGCGCCAGCAGCTCAACGGGATTCACCGGGGAGCTGTTTTTT.